This record covers a single TCR beta chain. As yet, its antigen is unknown. TCRdb's table, derived via immunoSEQ multiplex PCR, lists solely in-frame clones and lacks some. The sample has about 590,000 clones; around 95% are singletons. Trimming removed 7 bases at V and 5 bases at J, with 15 bases between. Germline loops: CDR1 MNHEY, CDR2 SMNVEV (reference sequence). This CDR3 has 14 amino acids. This entry belongs to a study of shared clonotypes between healthy human individuals. Naive CD8 cells comprised CD45RO-negative, CCR7-positively selected cells, excluding terminally differentiated effector memory CD45RA+ cells. Study-wide results and caveats: Lower generation probabilities were found for non-shared clonotypes than for those shared by all four donors.

The receptor was derived from a woman aged 25 to 39 in good health. The sequencing sample was made of naive CD8+ T cells sorted from blood. The chain carries TRBV27 and TRBJ2-1, with D perhaps matching TRBD1 or TRBD2 (6 bases each). Here the CDR3 DNA reads TGTGCCAGCACTCCGATGAGGGGGGACAATGAGCAGTTCTTC. Amino acid sequence: CASTPMRGDNEQFF.